The present TCR beta chain was sequenced within a study of T cells in Graves' hyperthyroidism and ophthalmopathy. The TCR beta CDR3 regions underwent amplification using RNA transcripts as the source. HTBI primers were the set used in a first-round RT-PCR of the TCR CDR3. TCRdb redid the calling of the multiplex PCR reads with MiXCR, one entry per CDR3 protein. Of fewer than 350,000 distinct CDR3 sequences in the sample, approximately 18% are singletons; the top ten hold around a sixth. Remarks on this clonotype: The antigen is undetermined.

Per germline, CDR1 MNHEY and CDR2 SVGAGI. Trimming left V 2 bases short and J 0 bases short, with 16 bases between. The CDR3 covers 17 residues. Study-level results: Most clonotypes that expanded in the thyroid above 0.001 also showed up in blood.

The specimen was blood. This rearrangement joins TRBV6-5 to TRBJ2-5; either TRBD1 or TRBD2 may fit D (5 bases each). The sequence came from a woman aged 40 to 50 with Graves' ophthalmopathy. The CDR3 loop is CASSYESGTVYQETQYF. The CDR3 bases are TGTGCCAGCAGTTACGAATCCGGGACGGTGTACCAAGAGACCCAGTACTTC.